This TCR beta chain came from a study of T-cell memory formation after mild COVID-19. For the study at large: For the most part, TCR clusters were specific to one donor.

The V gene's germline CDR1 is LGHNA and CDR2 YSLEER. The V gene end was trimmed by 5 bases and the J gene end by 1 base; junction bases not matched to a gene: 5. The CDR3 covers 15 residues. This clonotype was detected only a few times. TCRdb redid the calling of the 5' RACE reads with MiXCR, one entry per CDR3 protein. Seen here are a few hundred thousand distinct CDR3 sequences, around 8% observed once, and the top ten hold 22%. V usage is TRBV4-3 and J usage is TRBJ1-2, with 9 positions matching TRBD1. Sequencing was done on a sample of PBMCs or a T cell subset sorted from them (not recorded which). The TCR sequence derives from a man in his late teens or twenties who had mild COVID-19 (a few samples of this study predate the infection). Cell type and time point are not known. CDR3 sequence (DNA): TGCGCCAGCAGCGAAGGGACAGGGAATAACTATGGCTACACCTTC. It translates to CASSEGTGNNYGYTF.